The entry that follows covers one T cell receptor (beta chain) sequence. With 4 bases clipped from V and 9 bases from J, the junction kept 15 bases outside the gene matches. Germline-derived CDR1 and CDR2 are SGHDT and YYEEEE. CDR3 size: 16 residues. These data originate in a study of blood T cells in healthy people across ages. Using a J-beta primer mix together with a sample-barcoded 5' primer, a second PCR was run for roughly 6 to 12 cycles. TCRdb analysed the 5' RACE reads with MiXCR anew, one entry per CDR3 protein. The sample shows roughly 900,000 distinct CDR3 sequences, about 44% of them seen only once.

The clonotype was recovered from a young man in good health. This chain uses TRBV5-6 with TRBJ2-1, with TRBD1 matching over 8 bases. Material: blood. The CDR3 protein is CASSAPGGGFQGEQFF. The CDR3 coding sequence is TGTGCCAGCAGCGCCCCAGGGGGCGGTTTTCAGGGTGAGCAGTTCTTC. Complete variable domain (other parts from reference TRBV5-6 and TRBJ2-1): DAGVTQSPTHLIKTRGQQVTLRCSPKSGHDTVSWYQQALGQGPQFIFQYYEEEERQRGNFPDRFSGHQFPNYSSELNVNALLLGDSALYLCASSAPGGGFQGEQFFGPGTRLTVL.